A single sample gave rise to the 30 T cell receptor beta chains below, sequenced in a study of shared clonotypes between healthy human individuals. Repertoires were generated with immunoSEQ multiplex PCR, while TCRdb's copy carries only in-frame clones and drops some. The sample records around 2.5 million clones, under 95% being singletons. The sequenced material came from naive CD4+ T cells from PBMCs. The subset denotes: CD45RA+ positively selected. The receptors shown here come from a man younger than 35 in good health. Some clones in this sample may be carry-over from other donors' samples.

The CDR3 loop is CASGGRLVGEGAPGELFF. The CDR3 bases are TGTGCCAGCGGGGGGCGACTCGTCGGGGAGGGCGCACCCGGGGAGCTGTTTTTT. V is TRBV27 and J is TRBJ2-2, with D tentatively TRBD2 (7 bases). This CDR3 contains 18 residues. Between the trimmed V and J ends, which lost 8 bases and 6 bases, there was a span of 28 bases. Germline-derived CDR1 and CDR2 are MNHEY and SMNVEV (reference sequence).

This clone was seen a handful of times. This chain uses TRBV5-6 with TRBJ1-1, with D uncertain. The germline V gene encodes CDR1 SGHDT and CDR2 YYEEEE. V shed 1 base and J shed 7 bases, with 8 bases lying between them. This CDR3 comprises 12 residues. The CDR3 region is CASSLRFREAFF. In nucleotides, the CDR3 is TGTGCCAGCAGCTTGAGGTTCCGTGAAGCTTTCTTT.

The chain recombines TRBV7-9 with TRBJ2-1; D may be TRBD2 (5 bases). The V end was cut by 5 bases, the J end by 2 bases, with 16 bases between. CDR1 and CDR2 from the germline V gene are SEHNR and FQNEAQ (reference sequence). This CDR3 has 16 amino acids. The CDR3 loop reads CASSQPRPGTYNEQFF. The CDR3 DNA reads TGTGCCAGCAGCCAACCCAGACCCGGGACCTACAATGAGCAGTTCTTC.

The J gene is TRBJ2-3, the V gene TRBV7-2; 8 bases map to TRBD1. The CDR3 spans 11 residues. V dropped 6 bases and J dropped 8; count of bases not matched to a gene: 1. CDR1 and CDR2 from the germline V gene are SGHTA and FQGNSA. CDR3 sequence reads: CASSTGGTQYF. Written as DNA, the CDR3 is TGTGCCAGCAGTACAGGGGGTACGCAGTATTTT.

The chain uses TRBV7-2 and TRBJ2-2; D is unresolved. Germline-derived CDR1 and CDR2 are SGHTA and FQGNSA. Trimming stripped 1 base from V and 3 bases from J, with 9 bases between. This CDR3 is 15 amino acids long. CDR3 coding DNA: TGTGCCAGCAGCTTAGGTTGGATTTACACCGGGGAGCTGTTTTTT. Amino acids: CASSLGWIYTGELFF.

The chain carries TRBV28 and TRBJ1-3; the match to TRBD1 covers 7 bases. CDR1 MDHEN and CDR2 SYDVKM come from the germline V gene. The CDR3 consists of 18 residues. Trimming at V came to 4 bases and at J to 0 bases, leaving 12 bases not matched to a gene. CDR3 residues: CASSSPWTGTTSGNTIYF. CDR3 in DNA: TGTGCCAGCAGTTCGCCATGGACAGGAACCACCTCTGGAAACACCATATATTTT.

The sample holds one count of this clone. The rearrangement joins TRBV5-1 to TRBJ2-2; 11 positions match TRBD2. V dropped 2 bases and J dropped 6; count of bases not matched to a gene: 6. Germline CDR1 SGHRS, CDR2 YFSETQ. This CDR3 contains 16 residues. CDR3 loop: CASSFTSGRQAGELFF. The CDR3 DNA sequence: TGCGCCAGCAGCTTCACTAGCGGGAGACAGGCCGGGGAGCTGTTTTTT.

The chain employs TRBV2 and TRBJ1-5; D not certain. Trimming took off 3 bases at V and 0 bases at J, with 9 bases between the two ends. The CDR3 runs to 15 residues. The germline CDR1 and CDR2 sequences are SNHLY and FYNNEI. CDR3 in DNA: TGTGCCAGCAGTGATTCAGTGTATAGCAATCAGCCCCAGCATTTT. Translation gives CASSDSVYSNQPQHF.

V gene TRBV2 combines with J gene TRBJ1-4; TRBD1 might be the D (6 bases). Germline V lookup: CDR1 SNHLY, CDR2 FYNNEI. V was cut by 8 bases and J by 3 bases, with 13 bases left in between. CDR3 length: 14 amino acids. The CDR3 protein is CASGGLDANEKLFF. CDR3 DNA sequence: TGTGCCAGCGGGGGCCTAGATGCTAATGAAAAACTGTTTTTT.

V is TRBV6-6 and J is TRBJ2-7, with D tentatively TRBD1 or TRBD2 (5 bases each). This CDR3 has 16 residues. Germline CDR1 MNHNY, CDR2 SVGAGI (reference sequence). With 0 bases removed from V and 0 bases from J, the gap between germline ends came to 12 bases. CDR3 protein: CASSYSNPGTSYEQYF. The CDR3 bases are TGTGCCAGCAGTTACTCGAACCCAGGGACCTCCTACGAGCAGTACTTC.

This chain uses TRBV7-9 with TRBJ1-2; the D gene is possibly TRBD1 (5 bases). Germline CDR1 reads SEHNR; CDR2 reads FQNEAQ (reference sequence). The V end lost 6 bases, the J end lost 7 bases, and 15 bases lay between the germline ends. The length of the CDR3 is 13 residues. The CDR3 bases are TGTGCCAGCAGTTCTACCAGGGACCGTGGCTACACCTTC. Amino acids: CASSSTRDRGYTF.

The chain employs TRBV28 and TRBJ2-1; the D gene is possibly TRBD1 (5 bases). V lost 5 bases and J 9 bases, leaving 17 bases between the germline ends. In germline, CDR1 is MDHEN, CDR2 SYDVKM. The CDR3 contains 14 residues. CDR3: CASSGLNQRGEQFF. Here the CDR3 DNA reads TGTGCCAGCAGTGGGCTGAACCAAAGGGGTGAGCAGTTCTTC. The complete variable domain, with remaining parts taken from reference TRBV28 and TRBJ2-1, reads DVKVTQSSRYLVKRTGEKVFLECVQDMDHENMFWYRQDPGLGLRLIYFSYDVKMKEKGDIPEGYSVSREKKERFSLILESASTNQTSMYLCASSGLNQRGEQFFGPGTRLTVL.

This clone was found once. V usage is TRBV19 and J usage is TRBJ1-2; the D is unclear. V was pared by 3 bases and J by 4 bases, with 15 bases between. There are 15 residues in the CDR3. Germline CDR1 is LNHDA and CDR2 is SQIVND (reference sequence). For the CDR3, the DNA is TGTGCCAGTAGTATTCTTGCGATCCAAATCTATGGCTACACCTTC. This codes for CASSILAIQIYGYTF.

The chain is built from TRBV7-8 and TRBJ1-2, with D tentatively TRBD1 (5 bases). CDR1 SGHVS and CDR2 FQNEAQ come from the germline V gene. Trimming removed 0 bases from V and 1 base from J, with 15 bases in between. The CDR3 consists of 17 residues. This chain's CDR3 is CASSLAGRAGGNYGYTF. The CDR3 coding sequence is TGTGCCAGCAGCTTAGCGGGCAGGGCGGGTGGTAACTATGGCTACACCTTC.

The V call is TRBV5-4, the J call TRBJ2-7, with 10 bases matching TRBD2. Germline lookup yields CDR1 SGHNT and CDR2 YYREEE (reference sequence). This CDR3 spans 15 amino acids. The trim removed 2 bases at V and 3 bases at J, leaving 5 bases unmatched. CDR3 nucleotide sequence: TGTGCCAGCAGCTTTCCCCTAGCGGGAGTCTACGAGCAGTACTTC. The encoded protein is CASSFPLAGVYEQYF.

The V call is TRBV4-2, the J call TRBJ2-7; D is unclear. Trimming took off 0 bases at V and 4 bases at J, with 16 bases between the two ends. This CDR3 comprises 16 residues. The V gene's germline CDR1 is LGHNA and CDR2 YNFKEQ. The CDR3 protein is CASSQERLADTYEQYF. The CDR3 bases are TGTGCCAGCAGCCAAGAACGGTTAGCAGACACTTACGAGCAGTACTTC.

As to this clone: This specimen includes other DNA sequences encoding the same CDR3. The chain has TRBV18 and TRBJ2-7, with D unclear. Trimming removed 3 bases from V and 3 bases from J, with 6 bases in between. There are 12 residues in the CDR3. The germline CDR1 and CDR2 sequences are KGHSH and LQKENI. The CDR3 DNA follows: TGTGCCAGCTCACCTCCAGGCTACGAGCAGTACTTC. Amino acid sequence: CASSPPGYEQYF.

The chain has TRBV7-3 and TRBJ2-5, with 9 bases aligning to TRBD2. Germline assignment: CDR1 SGHTA and CDR2 FQGTGA. V dropped 3 bases and J dropped 4; count of bases not matched to a gene: 6. The CDR3 is 15 residues long. Here the CDR3 reads CASSFLAGILETQYF. As DNA, the CDR3 is TGTGCCAGCAGCTTCCTAGCGGGAATCCTAGAGACCCAGTACTTC.

V usage is TRBV5-1 and J usage is TRBJ2-7; D ambiguous. V lost 3 bases and J 0 bases, leaving 13 bases between the germline ends. The CDR3 has 15 amino acids. Germline V gene data show CDR1 as SGHRS and CDR2 as YFSETQ. The CDR3 loop reads CASSSEPGSSYEQYF. CDR3 DNA sequence: TGCGCCAGCAGCTCGGAGCCGGGTTCCTCCTACGAGCAGTACTTC.

The chain is built from TRBV11-2 and TRBJ1-5; TRBD1 aligns across 7 bases. This CDR3 contains 15 residues. The V segment lost 5 bases and the J segment 0 bases; nucleotides outside the gene matches: 4. Germline CDR1 SGHAT, CDR2 FQNNGV. Here the CDR3 reads CASSRGQYSNQPQHF. The CDR3 nucleotides are TGTGCCAGCAGCCGGGGACAGTATAGCAATCAGCCCCAGCATTTT.

The chain has TRBV4-1 and TRBJ2-2; D is uncertain. This CDR3 is built from 17 residues. V lost 0 bases, J lost 1 base, and 12 bases lay in between. Germline-derived CDR1 and CDR2 are MGHRA and YSYEKL. Here the CDR3 reads CASSQDSTRMNTGELFF. The CDR3 nucleotides are TGCGCCAGCAGCCAAGATTCCACCAGGATGAACACCGGGGAGCTGTTTTTT.

The chain carries TRBV28 and TRBJ2-3, with 8 bases matching TRBD2. Germline lookup yields CDR1 MDHEN and CDR2 SYDVKM. Trimming took 8 bases from V and 0 from J; bases not matched to a gene: 10. This CDR3 has 16 residues. This CDR3 reads CASLRGGITSTDTQYF. CDR3 bases: TGTGCCAGCCTCCGGGGGGGTATAACTAGCACAGATACGCAGTATTTT.

In DNA, the CDR3 is TGTGCCAGCAGCTCCCAGCGTGAAACTTATAATTCACCCCTCCACTTT. It is translated as CASSSQRETYNSPLHF. The V gene is TRBV7-9, the J gene TRBJ1-6; D gene ambiguous. Germline loops: CDR1 SEHNR, CDR2 FQNEAQ (reference sequence). The germline V and J ends were trimmed by 4 bases and 4 bases, with 14 bases remaining between them. The CDR3 extends over 16 amino acids.

This rearrangement joins TRBV5-1 to TRBJ1-1; D possibly corresponds to TRBD1 (5 bases). Germline CDR1 SGHRS, CDR2 YFSETQ. V gave up 3 bases and J gave up 3 bases, with 18 bases separating them. The CDR3 is 16 amino acids. The CDR3 region has the DNA TGCGCCAGCAGCTCGGCTACAGGTTTCGTTGACACTGAAGCTTTCTTT. Translating it yields CASSSATGFVDTEAFF. The whole variable domain, remainder taken from reference TRBV5-1 and TRBJ1-1, is KAGVTQTPRYLIKTRGQQVTLSCSPISGHRSVSWYQQTPGQGLQFLFEYFSETQRNKGNFPGRFSGRQFSNSRSEMNVSTLELGDSALYLCASSSATGFVDTEAFFGQGTRLTVV.

Details on this clone: A read error may produce the germline difference seen at one junction end. The chain employs TRBV7-2 and TRBJ2-7; 10 bases line up with TRBD2. Germline-derived CDR1 and CDR2 are SGHTA and FQGNSA. CDR3 length equals 13 residues. CDR3 nucleotide sequence: TGTGCCAGCAGCCCGGCGCCTAGCGGGAGTAGCAACTTC. Translation gives CASSPAPSGSSNF.

The chain carries TRBV9 and TRBJ2-5, with D tentatively TRBD1 (6 bases). Per the germline V gene, CDR1 is SGDLS and CDR2 is YYNGEE. The CDR3 consists of 13 residues. Trimming cost V 3 bases and J 5 bases, with 11 bases left between them. The CDR3 region has the DNA TGTGCCAGCAGCGCAACAGGGTTTGAGACCCAGTACTTC. Translated, it gives CASSATGFETQYF. Full variable domain (rest looked up from reference TRBV9 and TRBJ2-5): DSGVTQTPKHLITATGQRVTLRCSPRSGDLSVYWYQQSLDQGLQFLIQYYNGEERAKGNILERFSAQQFPDLHSELNLSSLELGDSALYFCASSATGFETQYFGPGTRLLVL.

CDR3 nucleotides: TGTGCCAGCAGCCCCAGTCTTCGAACTGAAGCTTTCTTT. Protein product: CASSPSLRTEAFF. V and J are TRBV7-2 and TRBJ1-1, with D uncertain. Trimming removed 5 bases at V and 5 bases at J, with 12 bases between. This CDR3 has 13 amino acids. The V gene's germline CDR1 is SGHTA and CDR2 FQGNSA.

The DNA of the CDR3 is TGCGCCAGCAGCTTGGGATCTGCGGGGATAGATACGCAGTATTTT. Translation: CASSLGSAGIDTQYF. The chain carries TRBV5-1 and TRBJ2-3, with D perhaps matching TRBD2 (6 bases). This CDR3 region has 15 residues. Germline V gives CDR1 SGHRS, CDR2 YFSETQ. Between the trimmed V and J ends, which lost 0 bases and 5 bases, there was a span of 13 bases. The whole variable domain, remainder taken from reference TRBV5-1 and TRBJ2-3, is KAGVTQTPRYLIKTRGQQVTLSCSPISGHRSVSWYQQTPGQGLQFLFEYFSETQRNKGNFPGRFSGRQFSNSRSEMNVSTLELGDSALYLCASSLGSAGIDTQYFGPGTRLTVL.

The genes are TRBV5-1 and TRBJ2-7; D remains unclear. The germline V gene has CDR1 SGHRS and CDR2 YFSETQ. Trimming took 0 bases from V and 0 from J, leaving 13 bases between them. The CDR3 totals 16 residues. The CDR3 DNA follows: TGCGCCAGCAGCTTGGATGGCGGAACGATCTCCTACGAGCAGTACTTC. Amino acids: CASSLDGGTISYEQYF.

The chain is built from TRBV5-1 and TRBJ2-7; 10 bases fit TRBD1. This CDR3 region has 15 residues. The germline V gene has CDR1 SGHRS and CDR2 YFSETQ. Trimming at V came to 4 bases and at J to 5 bases, leaving 9 bases not matched to a gene. For the CDR3, the DNA is TGCGCCAGCAGCACAGACAGGGGGCTAAAGGACGAGCAGTACTTC. Its translation: CASSTDRGLKDEQYF.